This T cell receptor (beta chain) was sequenced for a study of CD8 T cells in ankylosing spondylitis. Study observations and caveats: In reactive arthritis synovial fluid and blood, some motif variants had been reported before. Several highly homologous variants made up a TCR beta motif that seemed to typify ankylosing spondylitis blood. Researchers reportedly found disease-linked clones significantly enriched in matched ankylosing spondylitis synovial fluid.

Libraries for TCR beta were made by quantitative 5'-RACE with molecular barcodes. Using its own MiXCR run on the 5' RACE reads, TCRdb lists one record per CDR3 protein. Here the sample spans 400,000 to 450,000 distinct CDR3 sequences, 17% being singletons. Comment on this clonotype: Its specificity is unknown.

The TCR comes from a male donor with ankylosing spondylitis. The sequencing sample was made of blood, either unsorted or a sorted T cell fraction (not recorded which).

CDR3 DNA: TGTGCCAGCAGTGAAGTTAACAAGGGACAGGCATATAGCAATCAGCCCCAGCATTTT. Protein product: CASSEVNKGQAYSNQPQHF. The chain has TRBV6-1 and TRBJ1-5; TRBD1 matches 8 bases. V lost 1 base and J lost 0; bases outside the gene matches: 11. Germline assignment: CDR1 MNHNS and CDR2 SASEGT. This CDR3 has 19 amino acids.